The rows below give T cell receptor beta chains drawn from one sample of a study of identical twins. TCRdb reprocessed the 5' RACE reads with MiXCR, giving one entry per CDR3 protein. The sample contains 1.5 million to 2 million distinct CDR3 sequences, about 31% of which appear only once. The sample consisted of cord blood. These receptors all come from a newborn girl in good health. Each CDR3 is given with its conserved first and last residue. A D gene is named only where the DNA matches it firmly. The size field is filled for only some rows; it gives once, few, many or a size class.

size	V	D	J	CDR3	DNA
few	TRBV4-1	.	TRBJ2-7	CASSQGGDRSYEQYF	TGCGCCAGCAGCCAAGGCGGGGACAGATCCTACGAGCAGTACTTC
many	TRBV9	.	TRBJ2-3	CASSQRPSTDTQYF	TGTGCCAGCAGTCAGAGGCCTAGCACAGATACGCAGTATTTT
few	TRBV10-3	.	TRBJ1-1	CAISVQGWKEAFF	TGTGCCATCAGTGTACAGGGATGGAAGGAGGCTTTCTTT
.	TRBV27	.	TRBJ1-5	CASSPRTASNQPQHF	TGTGCCAGCAGCCCGAGGACAGCTAGCAATCAGCCCCAGCATTTT
many	TRBV10-3	TRBD2	TRBJ2-7	CAISDASGRTYEQYF	TGTGCCATCAGTGACGCTAGCGGACGAACCTACGAGCAGTACTTC
.	TRBV5-1	TRBD2	TRBJ2-3	CASSHLGLAGSTDTQYF	TGCGCCAGCAGCCACTTAGGACTAGCGGGGAGCACAGATACGCAGTATTTT
.	TRBV10-3	TRBD2	TRBJ2-1	CAISGKTSGGRDDEQFF	TGTGCCATCAGTGGTAAAACTAGCGGAGGGAGGGACGATGAGCAGTTCTTC
.	TRBV30	.	TRBJ2-7	CAWRRPGPVYEQYF	TGTGCCTGGAGGAGACCCGGGCCCGTCTACGAGCAGTACTTC
few	TRBV27	.	TRBJ2-3	CASSLYRTRVDTQYF	TGTGCCAGCAGTTTATATCGGACTCGAGTAGATACGCAGTATTTT
few	TRBV5-1	.	TRBJ1-2	CASSSNPGQLGYGYTF	TGCGCCAGCAGCTCCAACCCAGGACAGCTTGGATATGGCTACACCTTC
.	TRBV20-1	.	TRBJ1-1	CSARAGAGNTEAFF	TGCAGTGCTAGGGCGGGGGCCGGGAACACTGAAGCTTTCTTT
few	TRBV28	TRBD1	TRBJ2-7	CASSLYTGAPYEQYF	TGTGCCAGCAGTTTGTACACAGGGGCCCCCTACGAGCAGTACTTC
.	TRBV5-1	TRBD2	TRBJ2-1	CASSGGTTSNEQFF	TGCGCCAGCAGCGGAGGGACTACTTCCAATGAGCAGTTCTTC
few	TRBV21-1	.	TRBJ2-3	CASSNRKSTDTQYF	TGTGCCAGCAGCAATAGGAAGTCCACAGATACGCAGTATTTT
few	TRBV10-3	.	TRBJ2-1	CAISEEQIYNEQFF	TGTGCCATCAGTGAGGAACAGATCTACAATGAGCAGTTCTTC
.	TRBV20-1	.	TRBJ2-4	CSASRGHKNIQYF	TGCAGTGCTAGTAGGGGACACAAAAACATTCAGTACTTC
.	TRBV20-1	.	TRBJ2-5	CSARSIQAVLTGVGETQYF	TGCAGTGCTAGATCAATCCAGGCCGTTTTAACGGGGGTGGGGGAGACCCAGTACTTC
.	TRBV20-1	TRBD1	TRBJ1-4	CSARVAGTGQEKLFF	TGCAGTGCTAGAGTCGCCGGGACAGGGCAGGAAAAACTGTTTTTT
few	TRBV20-1	.	TRBJ2-1	CSAPTKNEQFF	TGCAGTGCCCCGACTAAGAATGAGCAGTTCTTC
few	TRBV2	.	TRBJ1-5	CASSNREGNNQPQHF	TGTGCCAGCAGTAACCGGGAGGGGAATAATCAGCCCCAGCATTTT
.	TRBV21-1	.	TRBJ1-5	CASSPQATSRGNQPQHF	TGTGCCAGCAGCCCCCAGGCGACAAGTCGGGGCAATCAGCCCCAGCATTTT
.	TRBV10-3	TRBD1	TRBJ2-1	CATETGGGRNYPYNEQFF	TGTGCCACCGAAACAGGGGGCGGTAGGAACTACCCCTACAATGAGCAGTTCTTC
few	TRBV7-8	.	TRBJ1-6	CASSSLYRDLGDLHF	TGTGCCAGCAGCTCCCTTTACCGGGACTTAGGGGACCTCCACTTT
many	TRBV6-5	.	TRBJ2-3	CASRATYTDTQYF	TGTGCCAGCAGAGCGACCTACACAGATACGCAGTATTTT
many	TRBV7-2	TRBD2	TRBJ2-5	CASSLREEFTSVFQETQYF	TGTGCCAGCAGCTTAAGGGAGGAGTTTACTAGCGTCTTTCAAGAGACCCAGTACTTC
few	TRBV11-2	.	TRBJ2-4	CASSSPRDWQNIQYF	TGTGCCAGCAGCTCCCCCCGGGACTGGCAAAACATTCAGTACTTC
.	TRBV20-1	.	TRBJ2-3	CSAGAGLITDTQYF	TGCAGTGCGGGGGCAGGACTAATAACAGATACGCAGTATTTT
.	TRBV29-1	.	TRBJ1-1	CSVAGAGGPNTEAFF	TGCAGCGTTGCGGGGGCCGGGGGGCCGAACACTGAAGCTTTCTTT
many	TRBV29-1	TRBD2	TRBJ2-7	CSVGGLAGTGSYEQYF	TGCAGCGTTGGGGGACTAGCCGGAACGGGCTCCTACGAGCAGTACTTC
.	TRBV6-2/TRBV6-3	TRBD1	TRBJ1-2	CASRRQQGNYGYTF	TGTGCCAGCAGACGCCAACAGGGGAACTATGGCTACACCTTC
.	TRBV15	.	TRBJ2-2	CATCRDTGELFF	TGTGCCACCTGCAGGGACACCGGGGAGCTGTTTTTT
.	TRBV6-5	.	TRBJ2-1	CASSPGGQETQFF	TGTGCCAGCAGTCCCGGGGGACAAGAGACCCAGTTCTTC
.	TRBV7-8	.	TRBJ2-1	CASSPPPSIHEQFF	TGTGCCAGCAGCCCGCCCCCTAGCATCCATGAGCAGTTCTTC
few	TRBV2	.	TRBJ2-1	CASRDFLEGGNEQFF	TGTGCCAGCAGGGACTTTCTGGAGGGTGGGAATGAGCAGTTCTTC
.	TRBV27	.	TRBJ2-7	CASSLRAQGRHEQYF	TGTGCCAGCAGTTTAAGGGCCCAGGGGCGGCACGAGCAGTACTTC
.	TRBV6-1	.	TRBJ2-7	CTSSPLATAEQYF	TGTACCAGCAGTCCTCTAGCTACGGCCGAGCAGTACTTC
.	TRBV20-1	TRBD2	TRBJ2-5	CSARVLAAQETQYF	TGCAGTGCTAGAGTGCTAGCGGCCCAAGAGACCCAGTACTTC
.	TRBV15	.	TRBJ2-5	CATSTQDADEQYF	TGTGCCACCAGCACCCAGGACGCGGATGAGCAGTACTTC
once	TRBV5-1	TRBD2	TRBJ2-3	CASSSGTSGGVYTQYF	TGCGCCAGCAGCTCCGGGACTAGCGGGGGGGTTTATACGCAGTATTTT
.	TRBV27	TRBD2	TRBJ2-7	CASSLFSGSRAYEQYF	TGTGCCAGCAGTTTATTTAGCGGGAGCCGCGCCTACGAGCAGTACTTC
few	TRBV2	TRBD1	TRBJ1-2	CASRHRDRRSANYGYTF	TGTGCCAGCAGACACCGGGACAGGCGTTCGGCTAACTATGGCTACACCTTC
many	TRBV27	.	TRBJ2-4	CASSSRIAKNIQYF	TGTGCCAGCAGTTCCCGCATAGCCAAAAACATTCAGTACTTC
.	TRBV6-1	.	TRBJ1-2	CASSEWGAGYGYTF	TGTGCCAGCAGTGAATGGGGAGCGGGCTATGGCTACACCTTC
.	TRBV27	.	TRBJ1-2	CASSLSNRGANYGYTF	TGTGCCAGCAGTTTATCGAATAGAGGAGCTAACTATGGCTACACCTTC
.	TRBV11-1	.	TRBJ1-1	CASSLDTLKEAFF	TGTGCCAGCAGCCTGGACACATTGAAGGAAGCTTTCTTT
.	TRBV2	.	TRBJ2-3	CASSSVLIYTDTQYF	TGTGCCAGCAGTTCGGTCCTGATCTACACAGATACGCAGTATTTT
.	TRBV5-6	.	TRBJ1-2	CASSLAGDRTNYGYTF	TGTGCCAGCAGCTTGGCCGGAGACAGGACTAACTATGGCTACACCTTC
.	TRBV7-2	.	TRBJ1-2	CASSVRVRDGYTF	TGTGCCAGCAGCGTAAGGGTTCGAGATGGCTACACCTTC
few	TRBV5-5	.	TRBJ1-6	CASSPVPGRNSPLHF	TGTGCCAGCAGCCCCGTTCCGGGAAGAAATTCACCCCTCCACTTT
few	TRBV20-1	.	TRBJ1-1	CSVGWGIWTEAFF	TGCAGTGTCGGTTGGGGGATTTGGACTGAAGCTTTCTTT
.	TRBV7-9	.	TRBJ1-2	CASSLAIREESYTF	TGTGCCAGCAGCTTAGCTATCAGGGAGGAGAGCTACACCTTC